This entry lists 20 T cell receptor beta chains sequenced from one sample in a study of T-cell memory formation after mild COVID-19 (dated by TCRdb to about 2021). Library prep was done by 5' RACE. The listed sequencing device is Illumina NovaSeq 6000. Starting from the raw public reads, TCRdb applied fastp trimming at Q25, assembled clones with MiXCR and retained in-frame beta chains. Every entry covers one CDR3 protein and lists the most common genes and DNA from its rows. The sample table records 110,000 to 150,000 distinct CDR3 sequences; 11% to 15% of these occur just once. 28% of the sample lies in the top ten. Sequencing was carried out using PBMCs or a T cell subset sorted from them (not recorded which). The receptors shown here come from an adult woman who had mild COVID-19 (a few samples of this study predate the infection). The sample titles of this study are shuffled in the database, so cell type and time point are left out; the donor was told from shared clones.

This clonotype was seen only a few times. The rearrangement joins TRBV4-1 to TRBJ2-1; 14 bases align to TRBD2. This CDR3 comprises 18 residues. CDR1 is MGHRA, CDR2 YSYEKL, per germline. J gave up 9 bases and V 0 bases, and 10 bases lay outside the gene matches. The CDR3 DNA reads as TGCGCCAGCAGCCAAGATATCGGGACTAGCGGGGGACGGGGTGAGCAGTTCTTC. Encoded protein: CASSQDIGTSGGRGEQFF.

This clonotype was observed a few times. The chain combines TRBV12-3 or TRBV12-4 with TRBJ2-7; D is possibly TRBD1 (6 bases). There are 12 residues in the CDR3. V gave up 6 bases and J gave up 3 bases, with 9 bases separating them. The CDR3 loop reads CASRPDSYEQYF. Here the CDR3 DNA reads TGTGCCAGCAGACCGGACAGCTACGAGCAGTACTTC.

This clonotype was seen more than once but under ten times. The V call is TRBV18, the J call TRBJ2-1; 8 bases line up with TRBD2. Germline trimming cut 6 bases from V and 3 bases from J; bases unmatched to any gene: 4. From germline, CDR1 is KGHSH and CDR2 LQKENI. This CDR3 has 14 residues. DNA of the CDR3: TGTGCCAGCTCTGGCGCGGGGGGCTACAATGAGCAGTTCTTC. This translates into CASSGAGGYNEQFF.

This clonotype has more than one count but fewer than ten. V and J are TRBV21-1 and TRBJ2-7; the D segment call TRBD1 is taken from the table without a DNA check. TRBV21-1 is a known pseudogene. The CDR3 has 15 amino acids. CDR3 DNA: TGTGCCAGCAGCTACCGGGACAGAGACACCTACGAGCAGTACTTC. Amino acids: CASSYRDRDTYEQYF.

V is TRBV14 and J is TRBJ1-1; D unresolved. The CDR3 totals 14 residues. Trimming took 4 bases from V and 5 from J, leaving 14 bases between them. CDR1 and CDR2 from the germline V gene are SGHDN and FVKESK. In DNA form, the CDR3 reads TGTGCCAGCAGCCCACACTCACCGGGTACTGAAGCTTTCTTT. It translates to CASSPHSPGTEAFF.

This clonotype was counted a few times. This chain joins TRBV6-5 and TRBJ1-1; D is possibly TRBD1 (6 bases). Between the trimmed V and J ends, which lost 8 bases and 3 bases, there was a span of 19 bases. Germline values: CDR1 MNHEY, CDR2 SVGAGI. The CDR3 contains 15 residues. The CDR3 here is CASGDRPLLDTEAFF. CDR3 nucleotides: TGTGCCAGCGGCGACAGGCCCCTTTTGGACACTGAAGCTTTCTTT.

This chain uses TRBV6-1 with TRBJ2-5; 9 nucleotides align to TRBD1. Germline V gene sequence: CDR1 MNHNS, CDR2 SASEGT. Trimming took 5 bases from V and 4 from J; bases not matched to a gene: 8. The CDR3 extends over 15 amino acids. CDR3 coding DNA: TGTGCCAGCAGTTCCCTACAGGGGGCCGGAGAGACCCAGTACTTC. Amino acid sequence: CASSSLQGAGETQYF.

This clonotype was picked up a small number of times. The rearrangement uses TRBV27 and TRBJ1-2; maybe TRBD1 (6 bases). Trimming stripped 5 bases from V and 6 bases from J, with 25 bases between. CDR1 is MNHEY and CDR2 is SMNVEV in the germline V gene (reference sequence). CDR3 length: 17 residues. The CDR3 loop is CASSVAGEKGTSDGYTF. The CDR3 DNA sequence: TGTGCCAGCAGTGTCGCAGGGGAGAAGGGGACATCGGATGGCTACACCTTC.

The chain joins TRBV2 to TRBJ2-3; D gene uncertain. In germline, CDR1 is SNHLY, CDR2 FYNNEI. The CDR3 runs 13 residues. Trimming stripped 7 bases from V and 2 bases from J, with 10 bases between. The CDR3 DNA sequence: TGTGCCAGCATTGGATATAACACAGATACGCAGTATTTT. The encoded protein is CASIGYNTDTQYF.

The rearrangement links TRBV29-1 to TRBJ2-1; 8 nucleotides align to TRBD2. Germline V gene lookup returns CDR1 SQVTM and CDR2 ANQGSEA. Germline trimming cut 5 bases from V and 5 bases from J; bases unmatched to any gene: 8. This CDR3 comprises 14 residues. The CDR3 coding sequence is TGCAGCGTTTACCCAGCGGGAGAACACAATGAGCAGTTCTTC. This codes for CSVYPAGEHNEQFF.

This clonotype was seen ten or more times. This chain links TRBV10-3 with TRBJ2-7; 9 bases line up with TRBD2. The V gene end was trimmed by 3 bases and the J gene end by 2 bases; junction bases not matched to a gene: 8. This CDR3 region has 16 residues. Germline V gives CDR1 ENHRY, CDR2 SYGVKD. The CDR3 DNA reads TGTGCCATCAGTGATGTCCTAGCGGGAAGCACCTACGAGCAGTACTTC. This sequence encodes CAISDVLAGSTYEQYF.

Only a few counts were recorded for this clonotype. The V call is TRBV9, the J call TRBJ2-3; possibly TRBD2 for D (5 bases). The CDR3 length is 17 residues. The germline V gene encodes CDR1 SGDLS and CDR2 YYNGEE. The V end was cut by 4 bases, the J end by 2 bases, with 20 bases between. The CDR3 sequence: CASSPQRGRRTTDTQYF. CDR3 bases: TGTGCCAGCAGCCCCCAGAGAGGGAGACGTACCACAGATACGCAGTATTTT.

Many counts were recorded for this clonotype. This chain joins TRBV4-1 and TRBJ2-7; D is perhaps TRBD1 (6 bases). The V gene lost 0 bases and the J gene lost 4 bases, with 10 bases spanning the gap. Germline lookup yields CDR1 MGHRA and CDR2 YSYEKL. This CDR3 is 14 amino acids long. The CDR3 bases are TGCGCCAGCAGCCAAGATCAGGGGTGGTACGAGCAGTACTTC. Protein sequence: CASSQDQGWYEQYF.

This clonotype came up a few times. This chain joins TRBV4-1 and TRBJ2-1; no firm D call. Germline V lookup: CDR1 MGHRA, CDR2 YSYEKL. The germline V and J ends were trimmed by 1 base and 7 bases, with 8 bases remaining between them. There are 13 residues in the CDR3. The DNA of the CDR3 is TGCGCCAGCAGCCAAGTTGGAGCGAATGAGCAGTTCTTC. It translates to CASSQVGANEQFF.

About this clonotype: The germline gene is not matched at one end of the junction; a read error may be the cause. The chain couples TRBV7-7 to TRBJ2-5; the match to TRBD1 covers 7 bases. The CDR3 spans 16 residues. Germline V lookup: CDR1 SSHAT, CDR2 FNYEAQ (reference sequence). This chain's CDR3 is CASSRGQEPLQETQYF. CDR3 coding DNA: TGTGCTAGCAGCCGTGGACAGGAGCCCCTCCAAGAGACCCAGTACTTC.

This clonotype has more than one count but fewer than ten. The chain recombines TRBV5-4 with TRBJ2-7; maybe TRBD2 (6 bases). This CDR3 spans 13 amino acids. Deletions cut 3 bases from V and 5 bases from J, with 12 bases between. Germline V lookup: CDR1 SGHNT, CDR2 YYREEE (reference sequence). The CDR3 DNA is TGTGCCAGCAGCTCCTTCCTAGCGAACGAGCAGTACTTC. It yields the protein CASSSFLANEQYF.

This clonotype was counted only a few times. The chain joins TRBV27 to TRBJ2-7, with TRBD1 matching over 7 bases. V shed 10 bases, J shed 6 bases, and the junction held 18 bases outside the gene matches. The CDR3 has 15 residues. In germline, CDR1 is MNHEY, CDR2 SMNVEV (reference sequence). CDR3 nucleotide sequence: TGTGCCACCAGAGGGACAGCGGTTCCCACCGTCGAGCAGTACTTC. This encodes CATRGTAVPTVEQYF.

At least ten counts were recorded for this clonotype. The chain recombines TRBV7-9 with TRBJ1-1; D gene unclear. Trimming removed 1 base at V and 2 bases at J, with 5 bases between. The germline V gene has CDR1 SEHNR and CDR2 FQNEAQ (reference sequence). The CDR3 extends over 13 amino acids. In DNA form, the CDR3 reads TGTGCCAGCAGCTTAGGATACAACACTGAAGCTTTCTTT. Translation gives CASSLGYNTEAFF.

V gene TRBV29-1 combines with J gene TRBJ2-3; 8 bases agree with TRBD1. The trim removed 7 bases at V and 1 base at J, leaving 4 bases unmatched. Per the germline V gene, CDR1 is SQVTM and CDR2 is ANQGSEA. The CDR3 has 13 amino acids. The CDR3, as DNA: TGCAGCGCTCCGGGACAGGGCACAGATACGCAGTATTTT. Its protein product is CSAPGQGTDTQYF.

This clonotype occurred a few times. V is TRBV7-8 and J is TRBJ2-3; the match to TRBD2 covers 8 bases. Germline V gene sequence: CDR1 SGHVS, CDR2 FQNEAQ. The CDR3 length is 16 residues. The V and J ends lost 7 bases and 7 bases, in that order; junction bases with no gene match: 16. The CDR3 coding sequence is TGTGCCAGCACCTTCCCGAAGGGCGCGGGAGGAAATACGCAGTATTTT. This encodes CASTFPKGAGGNTQYF. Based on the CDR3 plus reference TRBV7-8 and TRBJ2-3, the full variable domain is GAGVSQSPRYKVAKRGQDVALRCDPISGHVSLFWYQQALGQGPEFLTYFQNEAQLDKSGLPSDRFFAERPEGSVSTLKIQRTQQEDSAVYLCASTFPKGAGGNTQYFGPGTRLTVL.